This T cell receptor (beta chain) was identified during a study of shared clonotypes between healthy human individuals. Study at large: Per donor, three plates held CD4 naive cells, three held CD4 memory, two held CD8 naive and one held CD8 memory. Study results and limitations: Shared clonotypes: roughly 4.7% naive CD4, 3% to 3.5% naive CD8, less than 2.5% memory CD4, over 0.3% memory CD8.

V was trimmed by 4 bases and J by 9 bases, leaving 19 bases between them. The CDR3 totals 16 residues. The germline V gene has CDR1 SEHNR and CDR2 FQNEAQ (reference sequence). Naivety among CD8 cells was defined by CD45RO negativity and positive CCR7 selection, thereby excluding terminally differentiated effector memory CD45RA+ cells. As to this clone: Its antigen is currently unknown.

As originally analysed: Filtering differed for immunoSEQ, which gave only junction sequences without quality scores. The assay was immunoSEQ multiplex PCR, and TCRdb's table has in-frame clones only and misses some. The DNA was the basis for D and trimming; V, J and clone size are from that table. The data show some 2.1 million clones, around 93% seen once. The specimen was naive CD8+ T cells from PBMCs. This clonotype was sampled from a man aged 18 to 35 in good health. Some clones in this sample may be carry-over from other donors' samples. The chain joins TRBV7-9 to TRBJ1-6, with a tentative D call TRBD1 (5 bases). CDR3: CASSSSTVTLGSPLHF. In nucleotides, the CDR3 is TGTGCCAGCAGCTCCTCGACAGTAACCTTGGGTTCACCCCTCCACTTT.